Below are 30 T cell receptor beta chains sequenced from a single sample in a study of blood T cell repertoires in COVID-19. Profiled with immunoSEQ multiplex PCR; TCRdb holds only in-frame clones, not every one. The sample yields about 250,000 clones, approximately 85% seen once. Sequenced material: PBMCs or T cells enriched from blood (not recorded which). The receptors come from a woman aged 45-59 years with acute COVID-19.

The chain employs TRBV18 and TRBJ1-1; perhaps TRBD1 as D (5 bases). V gave up 1 base and J gave up 5 bases, with 14 bases separating them. The CDR3 contains 15 residues. CDR1 and CDR2 (germline): KGHSH, LQKENI. The CDR3 DNA reads as TGTGCCAGCTCACCACTGCAGGGAGGTTGGACTGAAGCTTTCTTT. Its translation is CASSPLQGGWTEAFF. The full variable domain, in which reference TRBV18 and TRBJ1-1 provide the parts outside the CDR3, is NAGVMQNPRHLVRRRGQEARLRCSPMKGHSHVYWYRQLPEEGLKFMVYLQKENIIDESGMPKERFSAEFPKEGPSILRIQQVVRGDSAAYFCASSPLQGGWTEAFFGQGTRLTVV.

The CDR3 loop is CASRTGPSYEQYF. CDR3 in DNA: TGTGCCAGCAGGACAGGGCCCTCCTACGAGCAGTACTTC. The V call is TRBV12-3 or TRBV12-4, the J call TRBJ2-7, with 7 bases identical to TRBD1. The length of the CDR3 is 13 residues. The V segment lost 6 bases and the J segment 0 bases; nucleotides outside the gene matches: 2.

The chain links TRBV4-3 to TRBJ2-3; 9 bases match TRBD2. This CDR3 contains 18 residues. Germline CDR1 is LGHNA and CDR2 is YSLEER. V shed 4 bases and J 0 bases; nucleotides not matched to a gene: 11. As DNA, the CDR3 is TGCGCCAGCAGCCTCCAGGCGGGGGGGTTATGGAGCACAGATACGCAGTATTTT. It codes for CASSLQAGGLWSTDTQYF.

The chain joins TRBV6-6 to TRBJ2-7; weak D call: TRBD1 (5 bases). The CDR3 is 20 residues long. Germline values: CDR1 MNHNY, CDR2 SVGAGI (reference sequence). With 6 bases removed from V and 1 base from J, the gap between germline ends came to 31 bases. CDR3 residues: CASSLNPPSLFMGPSYEQYF. CDR3 nucleotides: TGTGCCAGCAGCCTAAACCCTCCCAGCCTTTTTATGGGGCCTTCCTACGAGCAGTACTTC.

For this clone: This sample includes further DNA sequences coding for the same CDR3. The chain is built from TRBV14 and TRBJ1-2, with D tentatively TRBD1 (6 bases). Germline CDR1 reads SGHDN; CDR2 reads FVKESK. The CDR3 extends over 13 amino acids. Trimming stripped 1 base from V and 5 bases from J, with 8 bases between. The CDR3 is CASSQVQGYGYTF. CDR3 in DNA: TGTGCCAGCAGCCAAGTACAGGGATATGGCTACACCTTC.

The chain joins TRBV5-5 to TRBJ1-1; 8 bases fit TRBD1. V gave up 0 bases and J gave up 6 bases; unmatched junction bases: 4. The CDR3 has 14 amino acids. Germline assignment: CDR1 SGHKS and CDR2 YYEKEE (reference sequence). DNA of the CDR3: TGTGCCAGCAGCTTGGTCAGGGGGCTCGCTGAAGCTTTCTTT. As protein: CASSLVRGLAEAFF.

This clone was observed a single time. This chain uses TRBV5-1 with TRBJ1-2, with a weak D call TRBD1 (5 bases). V lost 4 bases, J lost 1 base, and 8 bases lay in between. Per the germline V gene, CDR1 is SGHRS and CDR2 is YFSETQ. The length of the CDR3 is 13 residues. CDR3 protein: CASSPTVNYGYTF. As DNA, the CDR3 is TGCGCCAGCAGCCCGACAGTTAACTATGGCTACACCTTC.

This chain connects TRBV10-3 to TRBJ1-2; possibly TRBD1 for D (6 bases). The CDR3 is 14 residues long. V shed 4 bases and J shed 3 bases, with 12 bases lying between them. Germline CDR1 reads ENHRY; CDR2 reads SYGVKD. CDR3 sequence: CAISGGGADYGYTF. CDR3 sequence (DNA): TGTGCCATCAGTGGGGGGGGCGCGGACTATGGCTACACCTTC.

This clone was seen once. The chain is built from TRBV11-2 and TRBJ1-4; possibly TRBD1 for D (5 bases). The length of the CDR3 is 15 residues. With 1 base removed from V and 8 bases from J, the gap between germline ends came to 14 bases. Germline V lookup: CDR1 SGHAT, CDR2 FQNNGV. The CDR3 is CASSLVAGRKEKLFF. The CDR3, as DNA: TGTGCCAGCAGCTTAGTAGCGGGGCGCAAAGAAAAACTGTTTTTT.

The J gene is TRBJ1-1, the V gene TRBV20-1, with D possibly being TRBD1 (6 bases). Germline V gene data show CDR1 as DFQATT and CDR2 as SNEGSKA (reference sequence). CDR3 length: 11 amino acids. V lost 0 bases to trimming and J lost 10 bases, with 9 bases between them. The CDR3 DNA reads TGCAGTGCTAGAGATCAAGGGGGAGCTTTCTTT. Translated, it gives CSARDQGGAFF.

This sequence joins TRBV6-5 and TRBJ1-4, with TRBD1 matching 8 bases. Germline assignment: CDR1 MNHEY and CDR2 SVGAGI. The J segment lost 8 bases and the V segment lost 4 bases, leaving 9 bases of the junction unmatched. CDR3 length: 15 amino acids. The CDR3 is CASSFQGAQGEKLFF. The CDR3 region has the DNA TGTGCCAGCAGTTTTCAGGGGGCGCAAGGAGAAAAACTGTTTTTT.

The chain employs TRBV5-4 and TRBJ2-2; TRBD2 aligns across 7 bases. The CDR3 length is 16 residues. In germline, CDR1 is SGHNT, CDR2 YYREEE (reference sequence). The ends lost 2 bases at V and 7 bases at J; junction bases unmatched: 11. The CDR3 nucleotides read TGTGCCAGCAGCTTTGGGGATGGACTAGGCGGCGGGGAGCTGTTTTTT. Translated: CASSFGDGLGGGELFF. The whole variable domain, filled in from reference TRBV5-4 and TRBJ2-2, reads ETGVTQSPTHLIKTRGQQVTLRCSSQSGHNTVSWYQQALGQGPQFIFQYYREEENGRGNFPPRFSGLQFPNYSSELNVNALELDDSALYLCASSFGDGLGGGELFFGEGSRLTVL.

The chain joins TRBV30 to TRBJ2-2; tentatively, D is TRBD1 (6 bases). The CDR3 totals 15 residues. V lost 3 bases and J 7 bases, leaving 18 bases between the germline ends. CDR1 and CDR2 from the germline V gene are GTSNPN and SVGIG (reference sequence). CDR3: CAWRPGTQRLGELFF. DNA for the CDR3: TGTGCCTGGAGGCCCGGGACACAAAGGCTCGGGGAGCTGTTTTTT. Combining the CDR3 with reference TRBV30 and TRBJ2-2 gives the whole variable domain SQTIHQWPATLVQPVGSPLSLECTVEGTSNPNLYWYRQAAGRGLQLLFYSVGIGQISSEVPQNLSASRPQDRQFILSSKKLLLSDSGFYLCAWRPGTQRLGELFFGEGSRLTVL.

The chain employs TRBV7-2 and TRBJ2-5, with a weak D call TRBD2 (6 bases). This CDR3 comprises 17 residues. The germline CDR1 and CDR2 sequences are SGHTA and FQGNSA. V gave up 1 base and J gave up 1 base, with 16 bases separating them. The CDR3 DNA follows: TGTGCCAGCAGCTTAGTTGGTGGAGGGGCCCTCCAAGAGACCCAGTACTTC. Its translation: CASSLVGGGALQETQYF.

The rearrangement joins TRBV29-1 to TRBJ2-1, with 10 bases that match TRBD1. This CDR3 has 12 amino acids. V lost 7 bases and J lost 6; bases outside the gene matches: 3. Germline values: CDR1 SQVTM, CDR2 ANQGSEA. The CDR3 DNA follows: TGCAGCGGACAGGGGGCCCGCAATGAGCAGTTCTTC. Translation: CSGQGARNEQFF.

The genes are TRBV30 and TRBJ2-3; the match to TRBD2 covers 15 bases. This CDR3 is built from 16 residues. Germline V CDR1 and CDR2: GTSNPN, SVGIG (reference sequence). J gave up 4 bases and V 2 bases, and 4 bases lay outside the gene matches. CDR3 amino acids: CAWSKGLAGGSDTQYF. CDR3 DNA sequence: TGTGCCTGGAGTAAGGGACTAGCGGGGGGTTCAGATACGCAGTATTTT.

V and J are TRBV7-8 and TRBJ1-4, with D possibly being TRBD1 (6 bases). The CDR3 has 14 amino acids. Germline V lookup: CDR1 SGHVS, CDR2 FQNEAQ. V was shortened by 5 bases and J by 6 bases, with 13 bases between the two germline ends. In DNA, the CDR3 is TGTGCCAGCAGCCTACAGGGAAGGGATGAAAAACTGTTTTTT. Translating it yields CASSLQGRDEKLFF.

The CDR3 sequence is CASSPDREVRYGYTF. CDR3 in DNA: TGCGCCAGCAGCCCGGACAGGGAGGTTCGATATGGCTACACCTTC. This chain uses TRBV4-1 with TRBJ1-2; TRBD1 matches at 8 bases. The junction had 9 bases not matched to a gene; V was cut back by 4 bases and J by 5 bases. This CDR3 has 15 amino acids. Germline V lookup: CDR1 MGHRA, CDR2 YSYEKL.

The chain couples TRBV30 to TRBJ1-1; 9 bases line up with TRBD1. Per the germline V gene, CDR1 is GTSNPN and CDR2 is SVGIG (reference sequence). V lost 3 bases, J lost 6 bases, and 8 bases stayed unmatched. This CDR3 spans 14 amino acids. CDR3 sequence: CAWSRTGASAEAFF. CDR3 DNA sequence: TGTGCCTGGAGCCGGACAGGGGCGAGCGCTGAAGCTTTCTTT.

The gene calls are TRBV3-1 (or the pseudogene TRBV3-2) and TRBJ2-5; D possibly corresponds to TRBD2 (8 bases). V was pared by 4 bases and J by 2 bases, with 17 bases between. Germline V gene data show CDR1 as LGHDT and CDR2 as YNNKEL (reference sequence). The CDR3 loop spans 16 amino acids. The CDR3 spells CASSPWTGGGQETQYF. The CDR3 DNA is TGTGCCAGCAGCCCATGGACAGGCGGGGGGCAAGAGACCCAGTACTTC.

The CDR3 DNA reads as TGTGCCAGCATAAATCGGGGACAGGCGAGCTCTGGAAACACCATATATTTT. Translated: CASINRGQASSGNTIYF. The chain combines TRBV7-9 with TRBJ1-3, with 8 nucleotides matching TRBD1. CDR1 is SEHNR, CDR2 FQNEAQ, per germline (reference sequence). The J segment lost 0 bases and the V segment lost 7 bases, leaving 11 bases of the junction unmatched. This CDR3 has 17 residues.

CDR3: CASTQTRAAGLNYGYTF. The CDR3 DNA reads as TGTGCCAGTACCCAAACCCGGGCGGCAGGGCTAAACTATGGCTACACCTTC. The J gene is TRBJ1-2, the V gene TRBV19; TRBD1 is a possible D gene (5 bases). The CDR3 runs 17 residues. The V and J ends lost 7 bases and 2 bases respectively, with 23 bases between them. Germline loops: CDR1 LNHDA, CDR2 SQIVND (reference sequence).

This chain links TRBV6-4 with TRBJ1-1; TRBD1 might be the D (6 bases). Trimming took off 6 bases at V and 1 base at J, with 9 bases between the two ends. The germline CDR1 and CDR2 sequences are MRHNA and SNTAGT. There are 13 residues in the CDR3. CDR3 bases: TGTGCCAGCAGAACACAGGGGAACACTGAAGCTTTCTTT. Encoded protein: CASRTQGNTEAFF.

The J gene is TRBJ2-7, the V gene TRBV6-5, with 10 nucleotides matching TRBD1. The CDR3 loop spans 14 amino acids. The junction had 9 bases not matched to a gene; V was cut back by 6 bases and J by 7 bases. Germline V CDR1 and CDR2: MNHEY, SVGAGI. The CDR3 here is CASSYTGTGEEQYF. CDR3 sequence (DNA): TGTGCCAGCAGCTATACCGGGACAGGGGAGGAGCAGTACTTC.

This chain joins TRBV28 and TRBJ1-1; TRBD1 might be the D (6 bases). The CDR3 contains 13 residues. Germline V CDR1 and CDR2: MDHEN, SYDVKM. V gave up 5 bases and J gave up 5 bases, with 12 bases separating them. The CDR3 region has the DNA TGTGCCAGCAGTACCGGGAGGGGGACTGAAGCTTTCTTT. It translates to CASSTGRGTEAFF.

This chain uses TRBV21-1 with TRBJ2-7; no check of the table's D call, TRBD2, against the DNA was made. TRBV21-1 is a recognized pseudogene. The length of the CDR3 is 16 residues. The CDR3 DNA reads as TGTGCCAGCAGCCACTCAACCGGGACTGGGACCTACGAGCAGTACTTC. Protein product: CASSHSTGTGTYEQYF.

The chain uses TRBV19 and TRBJ1-1; 7 bases map to TRBD1. After removal of 2 bases from V and 0 bases from J, the junction contained 6 bases not matched to a gene. The germline V gene has CDR1 LNHDA and CDR2 SQIVND (reference sequence). The CDR3 has 16 residues. CDR3 DNA: TGTGCCAGTAGTATAAGGACAGGTATAGTGAACACTGAAGCTTTCTTT. Residues: CASSIRTGIVNTEAFF.

The chain has TRBV5-1 and TRBJ2-3; possibly TRBD2 for D (6 bases). CDR3 length equals 15 residues. Trimming took off 0 bases at V and 6 bases at J, with 14 bases between the two ends. Germline CDR1 reads SGHRS; CDR2 reads YFSETQ. Here the CDR3 DNA reads TGCGCCAGCAGCTTGGCCGGGCTAGCGTCTGATACGCAGTATTTT. It is translated as CASSLAGLASDTQYF.

The chain joins TRBV29-1 to TRBJ2-5; maybe TRBD2 (6 bases). Germline CDR1 reads SQVTM; CDR2 reads ANQGSEA. Trimming pared 5 bases from V and 1 base from J, leaving 11 bases between. This CDR3 comprises 13 residues. CDR3 in DNA: TGCAGCGTTCATCAGACTAGCCAAGAGACCCAGTACTTC. It translates to CSVHQTSQETQYF.

This clone was counted many times. The V gene is TRBV12-3 or TRBV12-4, the J gene TRBJ1-2; unclear D gene. V lost 0 bases and J 3 bases, leaving 5 bases between the germline ends. The CDR3 runs 13 residues. The CDR3 DNA reads as TGTGCCAGCAGTTTAGCGCAGTACTATGGCTACACCTTC. Residues: CASSLAQYYGYTF.